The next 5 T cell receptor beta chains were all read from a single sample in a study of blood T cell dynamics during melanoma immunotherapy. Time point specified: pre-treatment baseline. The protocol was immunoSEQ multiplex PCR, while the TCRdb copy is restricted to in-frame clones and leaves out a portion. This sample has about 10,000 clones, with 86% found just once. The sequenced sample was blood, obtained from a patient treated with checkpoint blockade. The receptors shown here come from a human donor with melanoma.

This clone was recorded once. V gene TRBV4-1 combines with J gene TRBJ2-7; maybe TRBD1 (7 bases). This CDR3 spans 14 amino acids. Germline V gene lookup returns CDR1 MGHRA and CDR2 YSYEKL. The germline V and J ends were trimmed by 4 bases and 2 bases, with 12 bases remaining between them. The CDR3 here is CASSPGDSTYEQYF. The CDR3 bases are TGCGCCAGCAGCCCGGGGGACAGTACCTACGAGCAGTACTTC.

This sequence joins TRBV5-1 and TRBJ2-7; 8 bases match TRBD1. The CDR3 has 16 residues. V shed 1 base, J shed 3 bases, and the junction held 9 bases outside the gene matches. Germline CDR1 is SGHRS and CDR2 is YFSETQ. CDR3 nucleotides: TGCGCCAGCAGCTTGTACGAGCCAGGACAGGGCTACGAGCAGTACTTC. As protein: CASSLYEPGQGYEQYF.

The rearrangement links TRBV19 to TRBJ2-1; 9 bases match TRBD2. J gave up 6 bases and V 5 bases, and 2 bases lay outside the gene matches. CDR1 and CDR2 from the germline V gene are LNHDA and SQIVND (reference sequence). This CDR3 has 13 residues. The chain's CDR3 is CASSSGLANEQFF. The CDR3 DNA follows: TGTGCCAGTAGTTCGGGACTAGCCAATGAGCAGTTCTTC. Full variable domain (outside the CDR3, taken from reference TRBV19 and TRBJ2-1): DGGITQSPKYLFRKEGQNVTLSCEQNLNHDAMYWYRQDPGQGLRLIYYSQIVNDFQKGDIAEGYSVSREKKESFPLTVTSAQKNPTAFYLCASSSGLANEQFFGPGTRLTVL.

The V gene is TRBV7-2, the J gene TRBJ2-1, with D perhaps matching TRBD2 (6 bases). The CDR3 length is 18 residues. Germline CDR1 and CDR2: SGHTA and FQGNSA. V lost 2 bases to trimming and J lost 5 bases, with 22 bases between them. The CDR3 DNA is TGTGCCAGCAGCTTAAGGGCTGAGGCGAGCGGGTCCAACAATGAGCAGTTCTTC. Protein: CASSLRAEASGSNNEQFF.

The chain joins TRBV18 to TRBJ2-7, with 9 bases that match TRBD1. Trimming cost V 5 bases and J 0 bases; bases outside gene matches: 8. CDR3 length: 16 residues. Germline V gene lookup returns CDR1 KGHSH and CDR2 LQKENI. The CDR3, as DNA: TGTGCCAGCTCATCTAGGGGGACAGGGAGCTCCTACGAGCAGTACTTC. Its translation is CASSSRGTGSSYEQYF.